One sample yielded the 18 T cell receptor beta chains listed below, sequenced in a study of Ad26.COV2.S vaccination and SARS-CoV-2 variants. Assay: immunoSEQ multiplex PCR; the TCRdb copy retains only in-frame clones and omits some. The sample has about 350,000 clones, under 95% seen once. The sample consisted of peripheral blood, taken after recovery from COVID-19. Every receptor here comes from a human donor who had recovered from COVID-19.

V usage is TRBV15 and J usage is TRBJ2-5, with D tentatively TRBD1 (6 bases). The germline gives CDR1 LNHNV, CDR2 YYDKDF (reference sequence). The V and J ends lost 2 bases and 5 bases respectively, with 12 bases between them. CDR3 size: 14 residues. The CDR3, as DNA: TGTGCCACCAGCAGACTAACAGGGTGGGAGACCCAGTACTTC. It codes for CATSRLTGWETQYF.

The rearrangement uses TRBV19 and TRBJ2-1; 11 bases are a match to TRBD2. Germline CDR1 LNHDA, CDR2 SQIVND (reference sequence). Unmatched junction bases numbered 12, after V lost 9 bases and J lost 8 bases. The CDR3 loop spans 15 amino acids. CDR3 coding DNA: TGTGCCAGCAGTCTCGGGCTAGCGGGGGGACATGAGCAGTTCTTC. As protein: CASSLGLAGGHEQFF.

The V gene is TRBV2, the J gene TRBJ2-1; possible D gene TRBD1, 6 bases. Looked up from germline, CDR1 is SNHLY and CDR2 is FYNNEI. The CDR3 totals 14 residues. Trimming pared 0 bases from V and 5 bases from J, leaving 8 bases between. Here the CDR3 DNA reads TGTGCCAGCAGTGAAGCCAGGGGAAACAATGAGCAGTTCTTC. It codes for CASSEARGNNEQFF.

The chain combines TRBV2 with TRBJ1-5, with 8 bases aligning to TRBD1. With V trimmed by 7 bases and J by 4 bases, 9 bases remained unmatched. There are 15 residues in the CDR3. Germline CDR1 reads SNHLY; CDR2 reads FYNNEI. The CDR3 DNA is TGTGCCAGCACCGCGGGACAGGCCGATAATCAGCCCCAGCATTTT. The encoded protein is CASTAGQADNQPQHF.

This sequence joins TRBV25-1 and TRBJ2-4; 9 bases map to TRBD1. CDR1 MGHDK and CDR2 SYGVNS come from the germline V gene. The ends lost 6 bases at V and 4 bases at J; junction bases unmatched: 1. CDR3 length equals 13 residues. The CDR3 region is CASRGQGKNIQYF. The CDR3 DNA follows: TGTGCCAGCAGGGGACAGGGAAAAAACATTCAGTACTTC.

V and J are TRBV5-6 and TRBJ2-3; unclear D gene. The CDR3 totals 15 residues. Germline lookup yields CDR1 SGHDT and CDR2 YYEEEE. V lost 1 base and J 1 base, leaving 10 bases between the germline ends. As DNA, the CDR3 is TGTGCCAGCAGCTTGATTGCTGGGGGCACAGATACGCAGTATTTT. It codes for CASSLIAGGTDTQYF.

As to this clone: Other DNA sequences in this sample translate to the same CDR3. V and J are TRBV5-1 and TRBJ1-5, with D hard to call. CDR3 length equals 14 residues. Germline V gives CDR1 SGHRS, CDR2 YFSETQ. V lost 0 bases and J 2 bases, leaving 6 bases between the germline ends. CDR3 amino acids: CASSLGGGNQPQHF. Written as DNA, the CDR3 is TGCGCCAGCAGCTTGGGAGGAGGCAATCAGCCCCAGCATTTT.

The chain combines TRBV13 with TRBJ1-1, with a tentative D call TRBD1 (5 bases). V was cut by 5 bases and J by 1 base, with 8 bases left in between. The CDR3 extends over 13 amino acids. Germline CDR1 reads PRHDT; CDR2 reads FYEKMQ (reference sequence). CDR3 sequence reads: CASSVDRNTEAFF. As DNA, the CDR3 is TGTGCCAGCAGCGTCGACAGGAACACTGAAGCTTTCTTT.

The CDR3 spells CASSMRLAGGQSDAQYF. In DNA form, the CDR3 reads TGTGCCAGTAGTATGCGGCTAGCGGGGGGCCAATCTGATGCGCAGTATTTT. V and J are TRBV19 and TRBJ2-3, with 11 nucleotides matching TRBD2. Germline lookup yields CDR1 LNHDA and CDR2 SQIVND (reference sequence). The ends lost 3 bases at V and 10 bases at J; junction bases unmatched: 15. The CDR3 spans 17 residues.

The chain employs TRBV7-2 and TRBJ2-5; TRBD1 or TRBD2 may be the D gene (5 bases each). Per the germline V gene, CDR1 is SGHTA and CDR2 is FQGNSA. Trimming stripped 5 bases from V and 9 bases from J, with 28 bases between. This CDR3 spans 17 amino acids. CDR3 in DNA: TGTGCCAGCAGCCCCCGAGGCCGTGTGGGGGATAAGAGACCCCAGTACTTC. Protein sequence: CASSPRGRVGDKRPQYF.

This chain uses TRBV9 with TRBJ2-2; D unclear. The V end lost 0 bases, the J end lost 6 bases, and 15 bases lay between the germline ends. The CDR3 is made up of 16 amino acids. Germline V gene data show CDR1 as SGDLS and CDR2 as YYNGEE. The CDR3 is CASSVGIQVGAGELFF. The DNA for the CDR3 is TGTGCCAGCAGCGTAGGGATCCAGGTTGGTGCCGGGGAGCTGTTTTTT.

The chain combines TRBV9 with TRBJ2-1; the match to TRBD2 covers 12 bases. After removal of 2 bases from V and 6 bases from J, the junction contained 3 bases not matched to a gene. Germline CDR1 is SGDLS and CDR2 is YYNGEE. The CDR3 covers 15 residues. The CDR3 here is CASSVLAGGGNEQFF. The CDR3 bases are TGTGCCAGCAGCGTGCTAGCGGGGGGGGGCAATGAGCAGTTCTTC.

As concerns this clone: The sample carries other DNA sequences with the same CDR3. The chain employs TRBV9 and TRBJ1-1; no firm D call. Trimming left V 3 bases short and J 1 base short, with 4 bases between. Germline V gene lookup returns CDR1 SGDLS and CDR2 YYNGEE. The CDR3 runs 12 residues. The CDR3 DNA is TGTGCCAGCAGCGGGGGGAACACTGAAGCTTTCTTT. Amino acid sequence: CASSGGNTEAFF.

The rearrangement uses TRBV12-3 or TRBV12-4 and TRBJ1-2, with D uncertain. The CDR3 extends over 12 amino acids. Trimming removed 3 bases at V and 8 bases at J, with 10 bases between. CDR3 loop: CASSFGPAGYTF. The CDR3 DNA sequence: TGTGCCAGCAGTTTTGGCCCGGCGGGCTACACCTTC.

The chain couples TRBV19 to TRBJ2-3; TRBD2 aligns across 8 bases. CDR3 size: 15 residues. Germline V CDR1 and CDR2: LNHDA, SQIVND (reference sequence). The junction had 0 bases not matched to a gene; V was cut back by 1 base and J by 0 bases. The CDR3 reads CASSIAGGSTDTQYF. Here the CDR3 DNA reads TGTGCCAGTAGTATAGCGGGGGGGAGCACAGATACGCAGTATTTT. Full variable domain (remainder filled in from reference TRBV19 and TRBJ2-3): DGGITQSPKYLFRKEGQNVTLSCEQNLNHDAMYWYRQDPGQGLRLIYYSQIVNDFQKGDIAEGYSVSREKKESFPLTVTSAQKNPTAFYLCASSIAGGSTDTQYFGPGTRLTVL.

This chain uses TRBV12-5 with TRBJ1-6; possibly TRBD1 for D (5 bases). The CDR3 contains 14 residues. The germline gives CDR1 LGHNT, CDR2 FRNRAP. Trimming removed 6 bases from V and 7 bases from J, with 13 bases in between. Here the CDR3 reads CASGPSGLNSPLHF. DNA for the CDR3: TGTGCTAGTGGCCCGTCAGGGCTAAATTCACCCCTCCACTTT.

With regard to this clone: At one end, the junction sequence differs from germline, possibly due to a read error. The chain links TRBV7-3 to TRBJ1-6; D not resolved. The CDR3 sequence is 8 residues long. The V gene's germline CDR1 is SGHTA and CDR2 FQGTGA. DNA for the CDR3: TGTGCCAGAGTTGGTTTTGCATTT. This translates into CARVGFAF.

As concerns this clone: A junction boundary mismatches the germline segment, possibly from a read error. The J gene is TRBJ1-3, the V gene TRBV4-1, with a tentative D call TRBD1 (6 bases). CDR1 MGHRA and CDR2 YSYEKL come from the germline V gene. This CDR3 is 18 amino acids long. This CDR3 reads CASSQEGGAHLSGNIIYF. The DNA for the CDR3 is TGCGCCAGCAGCCAAGAAGGGGGGGCCCATCTCTCTGGAAACATCATATATTTT.